The T cell receptor beta chain described here comes from a study of long-term antiretroviral therapy in people with HIV. CDR3 length equals 16 residues. Per the germline V gene, CDR1 is MGHDK and CDR2 is SYGVNS. The trim removed 5 bases at V and 6 bases at J, leaving 12 bases unmatched. Researchers ran immunoSEQ v3.0 at survey level. The repertoire was sequenced with immunoSEQ multiplex PCR; TCRdb's copy has only in-frame clones and lacks some. The table includes 26,000 or so clones, 88% detected once. The receptor was isolated from a woman aged 18 to 35 with HIV. The sample here was unsorted PBMCs, taken 0.5 years after starting antiretroviral therapy. The chain joins TRBV25-1 to TRBJ2-1; 8 bases are a match to TRBD2. The CDR3 loop reads CASSILADHISNEQFF. DNA for the CDR3: TGTGCCAGCAGTATACTAGCGGATCACATCAGCAATGAGCAGTTCTTC. Based on the CDR3 plus reference TRBV25-1 and TRBJ2-1, the full variable domain is EADIYQTPRYLVIGTGKKITLECSQTMGHDKMYWYQQDPGMELHLIHYSYGVNSTEKGDLSSESTVSRIRTEHFPLTLESARPSHTSQYLCASSILADHISNEQFFGPGTRLTVL.